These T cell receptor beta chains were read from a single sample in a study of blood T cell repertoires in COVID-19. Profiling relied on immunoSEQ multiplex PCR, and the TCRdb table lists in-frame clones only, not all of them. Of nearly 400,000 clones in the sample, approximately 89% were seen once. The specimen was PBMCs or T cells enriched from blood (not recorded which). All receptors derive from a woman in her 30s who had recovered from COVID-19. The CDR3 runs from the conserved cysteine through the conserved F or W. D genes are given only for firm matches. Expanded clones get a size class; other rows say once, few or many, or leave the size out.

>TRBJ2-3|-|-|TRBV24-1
CATSDSVTDTQYF
TGTGCCACCAGTGATTCCGTCACAGATACGCAGTATTTT
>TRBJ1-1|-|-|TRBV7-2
CASSLHSTVNTEAFF
TGTGCCAGCAGCCTACATTCGACAGTGAACACTGAAGCTTTCTTT
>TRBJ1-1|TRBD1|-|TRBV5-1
CASSLPGGFSEAFF
TGCGCCAGCAGCTTGCCAGGGGGCTTCTCTGAAGCTTTCTTT
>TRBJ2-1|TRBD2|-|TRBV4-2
CASSQAAGGHNEQFF
TGTGCCAGCAGCCAAGCAGCGGGAGGGCACAATGAGCAGTTCTTC
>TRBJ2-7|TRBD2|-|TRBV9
CASSVEVSGVYEQYF
TGTGCCAGCAGCGTAGAGGTTAGCGGGGTGTACGAGCAGTACTTC
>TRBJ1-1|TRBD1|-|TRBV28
CASSLWETGVNTEAFF
TGTGCCAGCAGTTTATGGGAGACAGGGGTGAACACTGAAGCTTTCTTT
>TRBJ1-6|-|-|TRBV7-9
CASSPDSYNSPLHF
TGTGCCAGCAGCCCGGACAGTTATAATTCACCCCTCCACTTT
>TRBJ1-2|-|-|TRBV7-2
CASSPGIYGYTF
TGTGCCAGCAGCCCAGGAATCTATGGCTACACCTTC
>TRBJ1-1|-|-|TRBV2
CASLSTRGDTEAFF
TGTGCCAGTCTCTCTACACGCGGGGACACTGAAGCTTTCTTT
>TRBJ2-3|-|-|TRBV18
CASSPGRKSSTDTQYF
TGTGCCAGCTCACCGGGGCGGAAATCTAGCACAGATACGCAGTATTTT
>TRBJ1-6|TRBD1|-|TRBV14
CASSRTGSGSPLHF
TGTGCCAGCAGCCGGACAGGGTCGGGTTCACCCCTCCACTTT
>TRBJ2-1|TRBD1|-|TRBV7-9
CASSVRKGALNEQFF
TGTGCCAGCAGCGTTAGAAAGGGGGCACTAAATGAGCAGTTCTTC
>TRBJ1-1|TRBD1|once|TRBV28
CASSGFLGTVNTEAFF
TGTGCCAGCAGTGGGTTCCTCGGGACAGTTAACACTGAAGCTTTCTTT
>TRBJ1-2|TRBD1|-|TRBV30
CAWIMTGEYPNYGYTF
TGTGCCTGGATTATGACAGGGGAGTATCCTAACTATGGCTACACCTTC
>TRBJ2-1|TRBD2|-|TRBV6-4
CASSVAAGYNEQFF
TGTGCCAGCAGTGTCGCAGCGGGGTACAATGAGCAGTTCTTC
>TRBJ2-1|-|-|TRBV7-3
CASSPYGREEGYEQFF
TGTGCCAGCAGCCCTTACGGGAGAGAGGAGGGGTATGAGCAGTTCTTC
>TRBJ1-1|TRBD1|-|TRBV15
CATSRDRGMNTEAFF
TGTGCCACCAGCAGGGACAGGGGCATGAACACTGAAGCTTTCTTT
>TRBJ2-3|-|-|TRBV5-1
CASNPGGTTDTQYF
TGCGCCAGCAATCCGGGGGGCACGACAGATACGCAGTATTTT
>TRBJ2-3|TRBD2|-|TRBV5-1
CASRLAGSSTDTQYF
TGCGCCAGCAGGCTAGCGGGTTCTAGCACAGATACGCAGTATTTT
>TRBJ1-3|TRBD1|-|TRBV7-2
CASSLKTGADTIYF
TGTGCCAGCAGCTTAAAAACAGGGGCGGACACCATATATTTT
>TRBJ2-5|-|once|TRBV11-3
CASSRGGHGWQETQYF
TGTGCCAGCAGCCGCGGGGGACACGGATGGCAAGAGACCCAGTACTTC
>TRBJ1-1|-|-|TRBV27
CASSLTPRDTEAFF
TGTGCCAGCAGTTTGACCCCGAGGGACACTGAAGCTTTCTTT
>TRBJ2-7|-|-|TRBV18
CASSPLDSYEQYF
TGTGCCAGCTCCCCCTTAGACAGTTACGAGCAGTACTTC
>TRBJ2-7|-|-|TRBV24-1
CATSDPGADNSYEQYF
TGTGCCACCAGTGATCCTGGTGCTGACAATTCCTACGAGCAGTACTTC
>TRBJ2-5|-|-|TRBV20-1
CSALLGETQYF
TGCAGTGCTCTCCTCGGGGAGACCCAGTACTTC
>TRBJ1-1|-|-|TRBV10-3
CAIQPGTKNPPEAFF
TGTGCCATCCAACCTGGGACAAAAAATCCCCCTGAAGCTTTCTTT
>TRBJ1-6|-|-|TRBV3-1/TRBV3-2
CASSQEHRANSPLHF
TGTGCCAGCAGCCAAGAGCACAGGGCCAATTCACCCCTCCACTTT
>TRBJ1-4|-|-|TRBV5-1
CASRGTANEKLFF
TGCGCCAGCCGCGGTACCGCTAATGAAAAACTGTTTTTT
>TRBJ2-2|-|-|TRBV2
CATQQGRNTGELFF
TGTGCCACCCAACAGGGACGGAACACCGGGGAGCTGTTTTTT
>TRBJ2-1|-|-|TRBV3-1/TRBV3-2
CASSPNFTYNEQFF
TGTGCCAGCAGCCCTAACTTTACCTACAATGAGCAGTTCTTC
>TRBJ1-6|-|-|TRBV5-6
CASSPVRTGGIQPLHF
TGTGCCAGCAGTCCCGTTAGGACGGGGGGCATCCAACCCCTCCACTTT
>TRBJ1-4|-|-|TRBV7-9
CASSSPDNATNEKLFF
TGTGCCAGCAGCTCACCGGACAACGCAACTAATGAAAAACTGTTTTTT
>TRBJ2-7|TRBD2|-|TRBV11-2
CASSLPGSGTTYRQYF
TGTGCCAGCAGCTTACCGGGTTCCGGGACTACCTACCGGCAGTACTTC